The rows below give T cell receptor beta chains drawn from one sample of a study of cytomegalovirus exposure and HLA in healthy donors. Only in-frame clones appear in the TCRdb table, and some are missing; sequencing was by immunoSEQ multiplex PCR. The table has about 170,000 clones, approximately 81% seen once. Sequenced: PBMCs. The receptors were gathered from a boy younger than 10 in good health and CMV-seronegative. Both conserved end residues are part of each CDR3. D genes are given only for firm matches. Clone size is shown for a subset of rows, as once, few, many or a class of expanded clone.

J gene,V gene,clone size,D gene,CDR3 protein,CDR3 DNA
TRBJ1-4,TRBV19,.,TRBD1,CASSHTGGAEKLFF,TGTGCCAGTAGTCATACAGGGGGGGCTGAAAAACTGTTTTTT
TRBJ2-7,TRBV7-3,.,TRBD2,CASSLTPRLAGGYEQYF,TGTGCCAGCAGCTTAACCCCACGACTAGCGGGAGGCTACGAGCAGTACTTC
TRBJ1-1,TRBV4-1,few,.,CASSQVQNTEAFF,TGCGCCAGCAGCCAAGTACAGAACACTGAAGCTTTCTTT
TRBJ2-5,TRBV18,.,.,CASSPGDTETQYF,TGTGCCAGCTCACCAGGGGACACGGAGACCCAGTACTTC
TRBJ2-2,TRBV9,once,.,CASSVDPYYTGELFF,TGTGCCAGCAGCGTAGATCCCTATTACACCGGGGAGCTGTTTTTT
TRBJ2-2,TRBV2,few,TRBD1,CASRDDRAEEGAPTGELFF,TGTGCCAGCAGGGATGACAGGGCCGAGGAAGGCGCTCCCACCGGGGAGCTGTTTTTT
TRBJ2-5,TRBV5-1,few,TRBD1,CASNFGQGQQETQYF,TGCGCCAGCAACTTCGGACAGGGGCAACAAGAGACCCAGTACTTC
TRBJ2-7,TRBV15,.,TRBD2,CATSKPGTSNTHEQYF,TGTGCCACCAGCAAACCCGGGACTAGCAATACGCACGAGCAGTACTTC
TRBJ2-1,TRBV27,.,TRBD2,CASSATLADSYNEQFF,TGTGCCAGCAGTGCTACACTAGCGGACTCCTACAATGAGCAGTTCTTC
TRBJ2-7,TRBV19,.,TRBD2,CASSRASGRSYEQYF,TGTGCCAGTAGTAGGGCTAGCGGGAGATCCTACGAGCAGTACTTC
TRBJ2-7,TRBV6-5,.,.,CASSRGVAEAYEQYF,TGTGCCAGCAGCCGGGGTGTAGCGGAAGCCTACGAGCAGTACTTC
TRBJ2-7,TRBV5-4,.,TRBD2,CASRILAGEGEQYF,TGTGCCAGCAGAATACTAGCGGGAGAGGGGGAGCAGTACTTC
TRBJ1-2,TRBV6-1,.,.,CASSTGRGGSYGYTF,TGTGCCAGCAGTACCGGGCGGGGGGGGTCCTATGGCTACACCTTC